This T cell receptor beta chain derives from a study of T cells in Graves' hyperthyroidism and ophthalmopathy. Study-wide background: Before treatment of any kind, peripheral blood was taken at initial diagnosis. General study findings and limits: Stable hyperthyroidism was told apart from ophthalmopathy by a model built on 13 V-J features.

The CDR3 is 13 amino acids. Per the germline V gene, CDR1 is DFQATT and CDR2 is SNEGSKA (reference sequence). V lost 3 bases to trimming and J lost 2 bases, with 11 bases between them. Details on this clonotype: As yet, its antigen is unknown.

The TCR beta CDR3 regions underwent amplification using RNA transcripts as the source. First-round RT-PCR with HTBI primers amplified the TCR CDR3 region. TCRdb re-analysed the multiplex PCR reads in MiXCR, keeping a single row per CDR3 protein. The sample carries around 240,000 distinct CDR3 sequences, roughly 15% recorded once. The diagnostic basis comprised clinical symptoms, serum thyroxine and TRAb, thyroid ultrasound and orbital computed tomography. Initially, at the first diagnosis of hyperthyroidism and before any ophthalmopathy symptoms, blood was sampled. The sequenced sample consisted of blood. The receptor was derived from a woman in her 40s with Graves' hyperthyroidism that later progressed to Graves' ophthalmopathy. The chain has TRBV20-1 and TRBJ2-7, with a tentative D call TRBD2 (5 bases). CDR3 in amino acids: CSASRHGAYEQYF. The CDR3 DNA sequence: TGCAGTGCTAGTCGGCACGGGGCCTACGAGCAGTACTTC.